The sequence of this T cell receptor beta chain was determined in a study of cytomegalovirus exposure and HLA in healthy donors. Study results and caveats: Earlier analysis yielded a pattern in which most TCR beta V segments were productive about 90% or about 30% of the time. Rates of TCR association differed by HLA locus in a later analysis, with DRB1 highest and HLA-C lowest.

The germline CDR1 and CDR2 sequences are SSHAT and FNYEAQ (reference sequence). This CDR3 comprises 15 residues. The V end lost 1 base, the J end lost 2 bases, and 9 bases lay between the germline ends. To note about this clone: Its cognate antigen is unknown.

The PCR had 60 Vbeta and 13 Jbeta primers. This table comes from immunoSEQ multiplex PCR, and its TCRdb copy is limited to in-frame clones, with some not included. This sample's table has approximately 210,000 clones. The chain recombines TRBV7-7 with TRBJ2-1; D remains ambiguous. The sample consisted of PBMCs. This clonotype originated in a woman aged 30 to 39 in good health and CMV-seropositive. The CDR3 loop is CASSLGPPAYNEQFF. The CDR3 DNA follows: TGTGCCAGCAGCTTAGGTCCCCCCGCCTACAATGAGCAGTTCTTC.